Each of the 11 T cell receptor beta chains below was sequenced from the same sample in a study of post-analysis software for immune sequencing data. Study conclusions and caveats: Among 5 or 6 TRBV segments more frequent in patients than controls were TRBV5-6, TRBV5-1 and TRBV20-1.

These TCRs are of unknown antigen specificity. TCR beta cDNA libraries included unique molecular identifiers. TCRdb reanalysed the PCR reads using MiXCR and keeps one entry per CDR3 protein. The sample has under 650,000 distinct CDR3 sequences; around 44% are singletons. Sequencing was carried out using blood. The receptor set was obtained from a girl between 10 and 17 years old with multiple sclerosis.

In nucleotides, the CDR3 is TGTGCCACCAAACTAGCGAACAGGGCCACAGATACGCAGTATTTT. Its protein product is CATKLANRATDTQYF. The V and J genes are TRBV12-3 or TRBV12-4 and TRBJ2-3; possible D gene TRBD2, 7 bases. V was shortened by 10 bases and J by 2 bases, with 19 bases between the two germline ends. This CDR3 is 15 amino acids long.

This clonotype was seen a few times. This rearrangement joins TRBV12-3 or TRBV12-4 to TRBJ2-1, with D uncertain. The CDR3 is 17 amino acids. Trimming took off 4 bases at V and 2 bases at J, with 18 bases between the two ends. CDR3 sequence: CASSSPGGPLPYNEQFF. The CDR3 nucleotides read TGTGCCAGCAGTTCGCCGGGTGGACCATTACCCTACAATGAGCAGTTCTTC.

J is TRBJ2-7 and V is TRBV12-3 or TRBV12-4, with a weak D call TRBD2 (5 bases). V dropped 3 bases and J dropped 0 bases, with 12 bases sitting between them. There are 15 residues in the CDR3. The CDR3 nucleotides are TGTGCCAGCAGTTTCCGTAGCGTCCGCTCCTACGAGCAGTACTTC. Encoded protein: CASSFRSVRSYEQYF.

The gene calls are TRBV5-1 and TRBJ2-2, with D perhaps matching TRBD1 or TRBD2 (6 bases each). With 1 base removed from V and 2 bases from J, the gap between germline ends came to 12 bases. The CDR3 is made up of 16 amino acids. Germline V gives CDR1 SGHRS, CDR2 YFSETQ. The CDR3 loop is CASSLPGAGNTGELFF. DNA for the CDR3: TGCGCCAGCAGCTTGCCGGGGGCCGGTAACACCGGGGAGCTGTTTTTT.

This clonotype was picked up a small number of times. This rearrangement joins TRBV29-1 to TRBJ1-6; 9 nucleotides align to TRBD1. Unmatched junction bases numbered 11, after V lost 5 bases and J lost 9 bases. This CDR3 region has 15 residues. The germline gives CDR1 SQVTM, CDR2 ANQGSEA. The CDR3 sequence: CSVLRGTGRLSPLHF. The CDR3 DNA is TGCAGCGTTCTCAGGGGGACAGGGAGGCTTTCACCCCTCCACTTT.

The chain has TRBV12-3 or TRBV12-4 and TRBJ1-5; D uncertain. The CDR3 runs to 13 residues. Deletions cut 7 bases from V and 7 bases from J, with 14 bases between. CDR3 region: CASTHQDRQPQHF. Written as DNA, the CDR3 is TGTGCCAGCACCCACCAGGATCGGCAGCCCCAGCATTTT.

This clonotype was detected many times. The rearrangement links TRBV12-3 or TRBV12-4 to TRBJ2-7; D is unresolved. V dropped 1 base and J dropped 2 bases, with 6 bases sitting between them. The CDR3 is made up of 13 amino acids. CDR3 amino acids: CASSLGTPYEQYF. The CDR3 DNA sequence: TGTGCCAGCAGTTTAGGGACCCCCTACGAGCAGTACTTC.

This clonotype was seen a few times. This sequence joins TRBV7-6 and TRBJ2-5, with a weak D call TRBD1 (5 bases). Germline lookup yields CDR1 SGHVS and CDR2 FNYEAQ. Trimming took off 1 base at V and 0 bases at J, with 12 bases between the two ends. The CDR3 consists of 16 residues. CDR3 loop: CASSLGRGRNQETQYF. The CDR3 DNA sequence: TGTGCCAGCAGCTTAGGTAGGGGCAGAAACCAAGAGACCCAGTACTTC.

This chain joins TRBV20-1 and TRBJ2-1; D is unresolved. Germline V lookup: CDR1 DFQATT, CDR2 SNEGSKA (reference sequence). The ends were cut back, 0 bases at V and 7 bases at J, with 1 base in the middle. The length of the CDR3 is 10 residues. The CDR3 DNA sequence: TGCAGTGCTAGAGAAAATGAGCAGTTCTTC. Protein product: CSARENEQFF.

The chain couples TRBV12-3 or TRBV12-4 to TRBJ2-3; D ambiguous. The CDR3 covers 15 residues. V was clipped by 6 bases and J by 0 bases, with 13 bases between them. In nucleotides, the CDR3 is TGTGCCAGCAGGAAGGAGCTCCTCAGCACAGATACGCAGTATTTT. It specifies CASRKELLSTDTQYF.

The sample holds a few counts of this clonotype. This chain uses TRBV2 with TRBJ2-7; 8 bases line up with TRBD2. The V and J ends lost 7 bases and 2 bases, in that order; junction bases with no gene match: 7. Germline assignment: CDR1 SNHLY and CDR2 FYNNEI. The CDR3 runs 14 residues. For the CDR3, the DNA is TGTGCCAGCACCACACCGGGACTAGCCTACGAGCAGTACTTC. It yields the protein CASTTPGLAYEQYF.